This T cell receptor beta chain was sequenced in a study of cytomegalovirus exposure and HLA in healthy donors. Study-level points and caveats: Most CMV-associated TCR beta chains appeared HLA-restricted in a later analysis. Sequence variants that were highly shared formed a cluster that was likely a sequencing artifact. In vitro confirmation showed a few CMV-associated chains to be CMV antigen specific.

It was with 60 Vbeta and 13 Jbeta primers that the PCR ran. Clones were read by immunoSEQ multiplex PCR, and TCRdb kept only the in-frame ones, dropping some. The sample holds 150,000 to 200,000 clones, over 60% seen once. Of note for this clone: Its matching antigen is unknown. One end of the junction fails to match germline, which may point to a read error.

Germline V gene lookup returns CDR1 SEHNR and CDR2 FQNEAQ (reference sequence). This CDR3 has 16 residues. The receptor's source is a woman aged 40 to 55 in good health and CMV-seronegative. Sequences were obtained from PBMCs. The chain couples TRBV7-9 to TRBJ1-2, with a tentative D call TRBD1 (6 bases). The CDR3 coding sequence is TGTTCCAGCAGAAAGGGGTCGACAGGTCGTAACTATGGCTACACCTTC. Its protein is CSSRKGSTGRNYGYTF.